These 27 T cell receptor beta chains came from one sample sequenced in a study of long-term antiretroviral therapy in people with HIV. At the survey level, the v3.0 immunoSEQ assay was run. Assay used: immunoSEQ multiplex PCR; TCRdb lists only in-frame clones, some missing. Of 20,000 to 25,000 clones listed, 90% to 95% are singletons. This specimen was unsorted PBMCs, taken 4.4 years after starting antiretroviral therapy. All receptors come from a woman aged 45-59 years with HIV.

The CDR3 DNA is TGTGCCAGCAGTGAAGTGGTATCGATTCCTCCCAACGAGCAGTACTTC. Translated: CASSEVVSIPPNEQYF. The genes are TRBV6-1 and TRBJ2-7; D unresolved. Trimming cost V 1 base and J 5 bases, with 18 bases left between them. Germline CDR1 is MNHNS and CDR2 is SASEGT. The CDR3 contains 16 residues.

This rearrangement joins TRBV7-3 to TRBJ2-3, with 9 bases matching TRBD2. The length of the CDR3 is 15 residues. Per the germline V gene, CDR1 is SGHTA and CDR2 is FQGTGA. Trimming at V came to 8 bases and at J to 0 bases, leaving 6 bases not matched to a gene. DNA of the CDR3: TGTGCCAGCGCTTCTAGCGGGACTAGCACAGATACGCAGTATTTT. Amino acids: CASASSGTSTDTQYF.

V gene TRBV7-9 combines with J gene TRBJ1-1; D ambiguous. CDR3 length: 13 amino acids. V was clipped by 2 bases and J by 5 bases, with 9 bases between them. CDR1 is SEHNR and CDR2 is FQNEAQ in the germline V gene (reference sequence). The CDR3 DNA reads TGTGCCAGCAGCTTATCCCCATTAACTGAAGCTTTCTTT. Encoded protein: CASSLSPLTEAFF.

The chain carries TRBV5-8 and TRBJ1-5; a possible D gene is TRBD1 (5 bases). The CDR3 runs to 14 residues. Germline-derived CDR1 and CDR2 are SGHTS and YDEGEE. V lost 5 bases to trimming and J lost 4 bases, with 13 bases between them. Written as DNA, the CDR3 is TGTGCCAGCAGTAGTTCCCAGGGTAATCAGCCCCAGCATTTT. It is translated as CASSSSQGNQPQHF.

The rearrangement joins TRBV6-5 to TRBJ1-1; no clear D gene. CDR1 and CDR2 (germline): MNHEY, SVGAGI. With 3 bases removed from V and 0 bases from J, the gap between germline ends came to 11 bases. The CDR3 is 15 residues long. This CDR3 reads CASSYRGRMNTEAFF. The CDR3 nucleotides are TGTGCCAGCAGTTATCGAGGGCGTATGAACACTGAAGCTTTCTTT.

The rearrangement links TRBV7-3 to TRBJ2-1; no clear D. This CDR3 contains 13 residues. Germline lookup yields CDR1 SGHTA and CDR2 FQGTGA. The V end was cut by 3 bases, the J end by 8 bases, with 11 bases between. The CDR3 sequence is CASSFGVLDEQFF. The CDR3, as DNA: TGTGCCAGCAGCTTTGGGGTTCTGGATGAGCAGTTCTTC.

The J gene is TRBJ1-1, the V gene TRBV5-1; no firm D call. The V end lost 2 bases, the J end lost 1 base, and 6 bases lay between the germline ends. In germline, CDR1 is SGHRS, CDR2 YFSETQ. This CDR3 has 13 residues. CDR3 protein: CASSLEGNTEAFF. The CDR3 DNA sequence: TGCGCCAGCAGCTTAGAGGGGAACACTGAAGCTTTCTTT.

This chain links TRBV18 with TRBJ1-1, with D possibly being TRBD1 (5 bases). Germline V CDR1 and CDR2: KGHSH, LQKENI. CDR3 length: 15 amino acids. V lost 4 bases and J lost 1, with 13 bases in between. The CDR3 DNA is TGTGCCAGCTCACGGACATCCGATCAGAACACTGAAGCTTTCTTT. This encodes CASSRTSDQNTEAFF.

The chain has TRBV30 and TRBJ1-2, with TRBD1 identical over 10 bases. The V and J ends lost 1 base and 5 bases, in that order; junction bases with no gene match: 13. Germline lookup yields CDR1 GTSNPN and CDR2 SVGIG (reference sequence). The CDR3 runs to 17 residues. CDR3 amino acids: CAWSGLRAGQGRYGYTF. The CDR3 DNA reads as TGTGCCTGGAGTGGCTTAAGGGCGGGACAGGGGAGGTATGGCTACACCTTC. The entire variable domain, with the rest obtained from reference TRBV30 and TRBJ1-2, is as follows: SQTIHQWPATLVQPVGSPLSLECTVEGTSNPNLYWYRQAAGRGLQLLFYSVGIGQISSEVPQNLSASRPQDRQFILSSKKLLLSDSGFYLCAWSGLRAGQGRYGYTFGSGTRLTVV.

The chain recombines TRBV5-1 with TRBJ2-7; D might be TRBD1 (6 bases). The CDR3 length is 14 residues. The V gene's germline CDR1 is SGHRS and CDR2 YFSETQ. V lost 4 bases and J lost 2, with 13 bases in between. In DNA form, the CDR3 reads TGCGCCAGCAGCGATTGGACAGTTGCCTACGAGCAGTACTTC. It translates to CASSDWTVAYEQYF.

The rearrangement joins TRBV10-3 to TRBJ2-5; 9 bases align to TRBD1. Germline loops: CDR1 ENHRY, CDR2 SYGVKD. V was clipped by 5 bases and J by 4 bases; unmatched bases: 2. The length of the CDR3 is 13 residues. The CDR3 nucleotides read TGTGCCATCAGTTCGGGACAGGGAGAGACCCAGTACTTC. Translation gives CAISSGQGETQYF.

This clone appeared a single time. The CDR3 is CASSLLGTGARTF. The CDR3, as DNA: TGTGCCAGCAGTTTACTCGGGACAGGGGCCAGAACCTTC. The chain is built from TRBV27 and TRBJ1-2, with TRBD1 matching over 10 bases. CDR1 MNHEY and CDR2 SMNVEV come from the germline V gene (reference sequence). V lost 2 bases to trimming and J lost 14 bases; unmatched junction nucleotides: 8. CDR3 length equals 13 residues.

This clone has only one observation. The chain has TRBV6-5 and TRBJ1-2; possibly TRBD1 for D (6 bases). V lost 5 bases and J lost 8, with 21 bases in between. Looked up from germline, CDR1 is MNHEY and CDR2 is SVGAGI. This CDR3 comprises 15 residues. CDR3: CASSRPGTHKMGYTF. DNA for the CDR3: TGTGCCAGCAGTCGTCCCGGGACACATAAGATGGGCTACACCTTC.

The chain carries TRBV2 and TRBJ1-3, with TRBD1 matching 7 bases. The germline gives CDR1 SNHLY, CDR2 FYNNEI. The CDR3 has 15 residues. The junction had 9 bases not matched to a gene; V was cut back by 6 bases and J by 4 bases. CDR3 in DNA: TGTGCCAGCAGGGAGGGACAGACGCCCGGAAACACCATATATTTT. Translating it yields CASREGQTPGNTIYF.

The J gene is TRBJ1-1, the V gene TRBV19; TRBD1 matches 7 bases. The CDR3 contains 15 residues. The V and J ends lost 3 bases and 1 base, in that order; junction bases with no gene match: 5. Per germline, CDR1 LNHDA and CDR2 SQIVND (reference sequence). CDR3: CASSIRQGGNTEAFF. CDR3 bases: TGTGCCAGTAGTATCCGACAGGGTGGGAACACTGAAGCTTTCTTT. The variable domain in full, completed from reference TRBV19 and TRBJ1-1, reads DGGITQSPKYLFRKEGQNVTLSCEQNLNHDAMYWYRQDPGQGLRLIYYSQIVNDFQKGDIAEGYSVSREKKESFPLTVTSAQKNPTAFYLCASSIRQGGNTEAFFGQGTRLTVV.

The J gene is TRBJ2-1, the V gene TRBV5-4; TRBD2 matches 11 bases. V was pared by 0 bases and J by 7 bases, with 3 bases of the junction left unmatched. Germline lookup yields CDR1 SGHNT and CDR2 YYREEE (reference sequence). This CDR3 contains 15 residues. The CDR3 nucleotides are TGTGCCAGCAGCTTGGTTAGCGGGGGGGCAAATGAGCAGTTCTTC. Translation: CASSLVSGGANEQFF.

CDR3 protein: CASSSHGDSTDTQYF. For the CDR3, the DNA is TGTGCCAGCAGCTCGCACGGGGACAGCACAGATACGCAGTATTTT. The V and J genes are TRBV5-5 and TRBJ2-3, with D perhaps given as TRBD1 or TRBD2 (5 bases each). Germline V lookup: CDR1 SGHKS, CDR2 YYEKEE (reference sequence). The length of the CDR3 is 15 residues. V was pared by 3 bases and J by 0 bases, with 11 bases between.

V gene TRBV2 combines with J gene TRBJ2-3; D is perhaps TRBD1 (6 bases). The CDR3 has 15 residues. The germline V gene encodes CDR1 SNHLY and CDR2 FYNNEI. Trimming stripped 6 bases from V and 0 bases from J, with 13 bases between. CDR3 coding DNA: TGTGCCAGCAGCTACCGGGACACTAGCACAGATACGCAGTATTTT. This sequence encodes CASSYRDTSTDTQYF.

This chain joins TRBV9 and TRBJ2-5; 7 bases match TRBD1. The germline V gene has CDR1 SGDLS and CDR2 YYNGEE. Trimming at V came to 3 bases and at J to 1 base, leaving 6 bases not matched to a gene. There are 15 residues in the CDR3. CDR3 nucleotide sequence: TGTGCCAGCAGCGCTAGACAGGGCCCCCAAGAGACCCAGTACTTC. Protein: CASSARQGPQETQYF.

This chain's CDR3 is CASSVGTGGSSGNTIYF. The CDR3 coding sequence is TGTGCCAGCAGCGTAGGGACAGGGGGATCCTCTGGAAACACCATATATTTT. The chain recombines TRBV9 with TRBJ1-3, with 10 bases identical to TRBD1. Looked up from germline, CDR1 is SGDLS and CDR2 is YYNGEE. V shed 0 bases and J 0 bases; nucleotides not matched to a gene: 3. CDR3 length: 17 amino acids.

This clone was seen only a few times. The chain is built from TRBV2 and TRBJ2-5; tentative D call: TRBD2 (6 bases). Germline lookup yields CDR1 SNHLY and CDR2 FYNNEI. V was clipped by 2 bases and J by 5 bases, with 12 bases between them. The CDR3 sequence is 14 residues long. The CDR3 loop reads CASSEWRGQETQYF. Here the CDR3 DNA reads TGTGCCAGCAGTGAATGGAGGGGTCAGGAGACCCAGTACTTC.

This sequence joins TRBV19 and TRBJ1-1; D is undetermined. The V end was cut by 4 bases, the J end by 2 bases, with 8 bases between. Germline CDR1 and CDR2: LNHDA and SQIVND (reference sequence). This CDR3 has 13 amino acids. As DNA, the CDR3 is TGTGCCAGTAGTAGGCCTTTAAACACTGAAGCTTTCTTT. It encodes CASSRPLNTEAFF.

V and J are TRBV9 and TRBJ2-1, with D possibly TRBD1 on 5 matching bases. Trimming left V 0 bases short and J 4 bases short, with 17 bases between. The CDR3 runs 17 residues. Germline V gene data show CDR1 as SGDLS and CDR2 as YYNGEE. DNA for the CDR3: TGTGCCAGCAGCGTAGACCCTAGGGGTAACCCATACAATGAGCAGTTCTTC. Amino acids: CASSVDPRGNPYNEQFF.

The V and J genes are TRBV4-2 and TRBJ1-1; 8 bases agree with TRBD1. Looked up from germline, CDR1 is LGHNA and CDR2 is YNFKEQ. The CDR3 spans 15 residues. After removal of 3 bases from V and 1 base from J, the junction contained 4 bases not matched to a gene. The CDR3 coding sequence is TGTGCCAGCAGCCAGAACCAGGGGGCGAACACTGAAGCTTTCTTT. Translating it yields CASSQNQGANTEAFF.

CDR3 loop: CSARRGGFF. CDR3 nucleotides: TGCAGTGCCCGCAGGGGCGGCTTCTTT. The rearrangement uses TRBV20-1 and TRBJ1-1; possibly TRBD1 for D (6 bases). The V end lost 6 bases, the J end lost 14 bases, and 13 bases lay between the germline ends. Germline CDR1 DFQATT, CDR2 SNEGSKA (reference sequence). CDR3 length equals 9 residues.

The chain recombines TRBV12-5 with TRBJ2-1; D is unresolved. With 1 base removed from V and 0 bases from J, the gap between germline ends came to 10 bases. The germline V gene has CDR1 LGHNT and CDR2 FRNRAP. There are 16 residues in the CDR3. The CDR3: CASGLGLAVSYNEQFF. CDR3 sequence (DNA): TGTGCTAGTGGTTTGGGTCTGGCAGTCTCCTACAATGAGCAGTTCTTC.

This sequence joins TRBV7-9 and TRBJ1-1; TRBD1 agrees at 8 bases. Germline assignment: CDR1 SEHNR and CDR2 FQNEAQ (reference sequence). The CDR3 spans 12 residues. V trimming: 5 bases; J trimming: 8 bases; junction bases outside the gene matches: 4. The CDR3 spells CASSRTGLEAFF. CDR3 bases: TGTGCCAGCAGCCGGACAGGGTTAGAAGCTTTCTTT.